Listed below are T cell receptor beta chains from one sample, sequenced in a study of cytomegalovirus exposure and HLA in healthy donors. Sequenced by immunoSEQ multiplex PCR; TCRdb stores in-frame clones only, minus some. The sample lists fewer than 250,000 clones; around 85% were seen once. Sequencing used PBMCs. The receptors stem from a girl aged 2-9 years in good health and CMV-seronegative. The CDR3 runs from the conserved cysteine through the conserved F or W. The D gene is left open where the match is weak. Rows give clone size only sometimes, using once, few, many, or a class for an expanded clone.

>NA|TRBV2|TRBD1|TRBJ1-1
TGTGCCAGCAGTGAAGCGCCGGGACAGCTTGAAGCTTTCTTT
CASSEAPGQLEAFF
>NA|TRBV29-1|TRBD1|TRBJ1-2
TGCAGCGACGGGGTTAGGGACAGGGGGCGAGGTGGCTACACCTTC
CSDGVRDRGRGGYTF
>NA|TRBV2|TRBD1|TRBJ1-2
TGTGCCAGCAAATTGCTCAGACAGGGGGCGGATGGCTACACCTTC
CASKLLRQGADGYTF
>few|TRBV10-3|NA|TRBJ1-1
TGTGCCATCAGTGAGTCAGGAGGGGCGGGGACTGAAGCTTTCTTT
CAISESGGAGTEAFF
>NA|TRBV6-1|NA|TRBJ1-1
TGTGCCAGCAGTGCCCGGGGGGAGGGTCGGACTGAAGCTTTCTTT
CASSARGEGRTEAFF
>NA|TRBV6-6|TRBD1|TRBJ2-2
TGTGCCAGCAGTTACTGGGACAGATACACCGGGGAGCTGTTTTTT
CASSYWDRYTGELFF
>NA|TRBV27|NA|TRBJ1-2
TGTGCCAGCGGGACAAGTAACTATGGCTACACCTTC
CASGTSNYGYTF
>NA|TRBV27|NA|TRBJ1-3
TGTGCCAGCAGCACCAGTCTCTCTGGAAACACCATATATTTT
CASSTSLSGNTIYF
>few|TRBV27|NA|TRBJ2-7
TGTGCCAGCAGTGCCAGTCCGATCGCCTACGAGCAGTACTTC
CASSASPIAYEQYF
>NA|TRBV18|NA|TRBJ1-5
TGTGCCAGCTCACCGTACTCCAACGTAGATAGCAATCAGCCCCAGCATTTT
CASSPYSNVDSNQPQHF
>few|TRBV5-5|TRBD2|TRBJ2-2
TGTGCCAGCAGCTTGACTAGCGGGAGTTACACCGGGGAGCTGTTTTTT
CASSLTSGSYTGELFF
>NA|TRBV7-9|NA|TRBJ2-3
TGTGCCAGCAGCCCTAGGAACAGGGCTGACACAGATACGCAGTATTTT
CASSPRNRADTDTQYF
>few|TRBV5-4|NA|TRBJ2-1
TGTGCCAGCAGGCACGATACAGGGTACAATGAGCAGTTCTTC
CASRHDTGYNEQFF
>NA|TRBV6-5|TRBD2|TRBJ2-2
TGTGCCAGCCAACCTAGCGGGGGGGTGTCCGGGGAGCTGTTTTTT
CASQPSGGVSGELFF
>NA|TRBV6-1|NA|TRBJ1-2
TGTGCCAGCAGGAGCAGGGGAGAGGACTATGGCTACACCTTC
CASRSRGEDYGYTF
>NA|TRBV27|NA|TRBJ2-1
TGTGCCAGCAGCAAAGGACTCTCCTACAATGAGCAGTTCTTC
CASSKGLSYNEQFF
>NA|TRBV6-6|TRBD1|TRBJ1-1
TGTGCCAGCAGCCGACAGGGGACTGAAGCTTTCTTT
CASSRQGTEAFF
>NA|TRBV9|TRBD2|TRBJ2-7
TGTGCCAGCAGCGACTCCGGGACTAGCACATCCTACGAGCAGTACTTC
CASSDSGTSTSYEQYF
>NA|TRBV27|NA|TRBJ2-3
TGTGCCAGCAGTTTCCAGCGCCCTAGCACAGATACGCAGTATTTT
CASSFQRPSTDTQYF
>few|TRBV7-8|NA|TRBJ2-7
TGTGCCAGCAGCTTAGGTTCGACAGCTAGATTCTACGAGCAGTACTTC
CASSLGSTARFYEQYF
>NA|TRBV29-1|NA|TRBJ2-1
TGCAGCGTTGAAGAAGATTGGAGGGACGAGCAGTTCTTC
CSVEEDWRDEQFF
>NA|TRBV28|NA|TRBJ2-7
TGTGCCAGCAGTCTCCCCCGGACAGTGGCCGAGCAGTACTTC
CASSLPRTVAEQYF